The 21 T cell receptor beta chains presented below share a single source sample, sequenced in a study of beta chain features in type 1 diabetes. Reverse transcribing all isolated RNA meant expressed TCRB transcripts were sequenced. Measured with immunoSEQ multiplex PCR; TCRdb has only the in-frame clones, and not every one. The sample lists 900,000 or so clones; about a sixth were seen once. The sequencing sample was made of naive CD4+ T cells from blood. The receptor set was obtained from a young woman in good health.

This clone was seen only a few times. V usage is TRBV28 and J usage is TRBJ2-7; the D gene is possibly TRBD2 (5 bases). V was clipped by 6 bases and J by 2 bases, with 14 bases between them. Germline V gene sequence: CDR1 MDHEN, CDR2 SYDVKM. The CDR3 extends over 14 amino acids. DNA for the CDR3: TGTGCCAGCAGGGGAGACTACAACCCCTACGAGCAGTACTTC. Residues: CASRGDYNPYEQYF.

The CDR3 is CATSFGLAVNEQFF. The CDR3 coding sequence is TGTGCCACCAGTTTTGGACTAGCGGTCAATGAGCAGTTCTTC. The gene calls are TRBV15 and TRBJ2-1, with 10 bases aligning to TRBD2. CDR1 and CDR2 from the germline V gene are LNHNV and YYDKDF (reference sequence). Unmatched junction bases numbered 5, after V lost 6 bases and J lost 6 bases. CDR3 length: 14 residues.

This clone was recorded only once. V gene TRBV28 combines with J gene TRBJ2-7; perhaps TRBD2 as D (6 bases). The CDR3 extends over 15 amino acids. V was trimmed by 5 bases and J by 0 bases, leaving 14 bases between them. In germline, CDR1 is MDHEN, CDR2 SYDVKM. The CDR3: CASSRAGPSSYEQYF. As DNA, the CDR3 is TGTGCCAGCAGTCGAGCGGGTCCAAGCTCCTACGAGCAGTACTTC. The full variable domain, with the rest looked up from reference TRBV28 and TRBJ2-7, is DVKVTQSSRYLVKRTGEKVFLECVQDMDHENMFWYRQDPGLGLRLIYFSYDVKMKEKGDIPEGYSVSREKKERFSLILESASTNQTSMYLCASSRAGPSSYEQYFGPGTRLTVT.

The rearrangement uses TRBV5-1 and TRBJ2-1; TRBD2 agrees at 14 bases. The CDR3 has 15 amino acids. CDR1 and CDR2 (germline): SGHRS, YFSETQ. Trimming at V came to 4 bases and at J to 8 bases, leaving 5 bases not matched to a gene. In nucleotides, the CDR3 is TGCGCCAGCAGCACGACTAGCGGGAGGGAGGATGAGCAGTTCTTC. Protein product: CASSTTSGREDEQFF.

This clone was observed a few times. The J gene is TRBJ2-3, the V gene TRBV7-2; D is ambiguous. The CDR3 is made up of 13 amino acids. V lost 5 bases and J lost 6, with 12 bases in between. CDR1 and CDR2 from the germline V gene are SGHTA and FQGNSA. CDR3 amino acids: CASSRIWTDTQYF. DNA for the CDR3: TGTGCCAGCAGCCGAATCTGGACGGATACGCAGTATTTT.

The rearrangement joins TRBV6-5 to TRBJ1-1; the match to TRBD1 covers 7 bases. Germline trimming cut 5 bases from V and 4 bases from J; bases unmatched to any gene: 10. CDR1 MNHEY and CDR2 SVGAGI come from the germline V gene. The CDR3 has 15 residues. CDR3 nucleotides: TGTGCCAGCAGTACTCCCCGGACAGGTACCACTGAAGCTTTCTTT. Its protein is CASSTPRTGTTEAFF.

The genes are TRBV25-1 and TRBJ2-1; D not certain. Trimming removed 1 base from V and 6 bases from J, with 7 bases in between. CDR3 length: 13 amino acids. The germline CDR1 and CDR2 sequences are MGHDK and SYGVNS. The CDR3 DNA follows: TGTGCCAGCAGTGAATGGGCAGCCAATGAGCAGTTCTTC. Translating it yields CASSEWAANEQFF. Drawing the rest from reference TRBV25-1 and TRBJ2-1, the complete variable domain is EADIYQTPRYLVIGTGKKITLECSQTMGHDKMYWYQQDPGMELHLIHYSYGVNSTEKGDLSSESTVSRIRTEHFPLTLESARPSHTSQYLCASSEWAANEQFFGPGTRLTVL.

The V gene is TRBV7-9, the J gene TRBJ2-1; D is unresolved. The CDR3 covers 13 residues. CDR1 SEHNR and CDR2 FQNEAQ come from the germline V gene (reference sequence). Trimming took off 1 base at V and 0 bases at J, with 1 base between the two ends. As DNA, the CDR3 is TGTGCCAGCAGCTTAGTCTCCTACAATGAGCAGTTCTTC. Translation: CASSLVSYNEQFF.

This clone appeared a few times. CDR3 sequence: CASSKEGLNEQFF. The CDR3 DNA reads as TGTGCCAGCAGCAAAGAAGGGTTGAATGAGCAGTTCTTC. This rearrangement joins TRBV21-1 to TRBJ2-1. TRBV21-1 is listed as a pseudogene. The CDR3 sequence is 13 residues long.

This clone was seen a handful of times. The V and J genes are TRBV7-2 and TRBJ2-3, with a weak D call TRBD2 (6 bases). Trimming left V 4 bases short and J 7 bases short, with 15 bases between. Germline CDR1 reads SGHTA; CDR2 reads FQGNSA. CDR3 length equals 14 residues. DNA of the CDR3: TGTGCCAGCAGCTCGCGGGGCGGCTTTAATACGCAGTATTTT. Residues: CASSSRGGFNTQYF.

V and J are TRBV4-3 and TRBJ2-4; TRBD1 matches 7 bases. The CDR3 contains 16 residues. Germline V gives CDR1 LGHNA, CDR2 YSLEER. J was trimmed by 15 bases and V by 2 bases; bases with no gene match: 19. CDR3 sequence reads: CASSQRPARTGDRLYF. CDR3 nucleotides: TGCGCCAGCAGCCAAAGACCGGCACGGACAGGCGATCGCTTGTACTTC.

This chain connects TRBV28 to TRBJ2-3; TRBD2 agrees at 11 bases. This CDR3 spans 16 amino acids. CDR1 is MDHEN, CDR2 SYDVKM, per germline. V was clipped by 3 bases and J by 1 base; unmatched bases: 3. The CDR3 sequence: CASSFTSGSGTDTQYF. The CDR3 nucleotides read TGTGCCAGCAGTTTTACTAGCGGGAGCGGCACAGATACGCAGTATTTT.

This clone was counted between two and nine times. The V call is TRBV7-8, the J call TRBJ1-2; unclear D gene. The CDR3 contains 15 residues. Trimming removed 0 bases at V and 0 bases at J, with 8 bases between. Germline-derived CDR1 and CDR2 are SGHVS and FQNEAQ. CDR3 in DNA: TGTGCCAGCAGCTTAGCGTTCGGAGCTAACTATGGCTACACCTTC. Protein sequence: CASSLAFGANYGYTF.

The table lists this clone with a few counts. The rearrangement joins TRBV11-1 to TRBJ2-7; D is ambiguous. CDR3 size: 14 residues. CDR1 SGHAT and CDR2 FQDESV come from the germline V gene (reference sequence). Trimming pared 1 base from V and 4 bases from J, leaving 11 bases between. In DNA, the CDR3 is TGTGCCAGCAGCTTAGGAGGAAATAGGTACGAGCAGTACTTC. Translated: CASSLGGNRYEQYF.

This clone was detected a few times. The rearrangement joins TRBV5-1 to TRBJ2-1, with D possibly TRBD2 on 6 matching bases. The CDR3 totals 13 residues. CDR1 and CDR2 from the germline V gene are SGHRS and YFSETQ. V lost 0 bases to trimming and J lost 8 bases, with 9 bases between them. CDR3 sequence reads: CASSLGREDEQFF. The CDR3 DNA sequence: TGCGCCAGCAGCTTGGGCAGGGAGGATGAGCAGTTCTTC.

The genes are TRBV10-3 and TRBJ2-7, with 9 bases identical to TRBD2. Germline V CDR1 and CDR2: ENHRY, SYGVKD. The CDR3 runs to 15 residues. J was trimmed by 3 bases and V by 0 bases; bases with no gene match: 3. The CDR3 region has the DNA TGTGCCATCAGTGAGTCGGCGACTAGCGGCTACGAGCAGTACTTC. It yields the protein CAISESATSGYEQYF.

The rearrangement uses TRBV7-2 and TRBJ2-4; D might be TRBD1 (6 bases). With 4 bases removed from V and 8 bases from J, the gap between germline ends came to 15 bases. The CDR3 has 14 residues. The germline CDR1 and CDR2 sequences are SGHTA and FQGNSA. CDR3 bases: TGTGCCAGCAGCTCGCCAGGGGATACAGACATTCAGTACTTC. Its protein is CASSSPGDTDIQYF.

CDR3 sequence: CAISGDINNEQFF. In DNA form, the CDR3 reads TGTGCCATCAGTGGGGACATTAACAATGAGCAGTTCTTC. The chain employs TRBV10-3 and TRBJ2-1, with TRBD1 as a possible D gene (6 bases). The V end was cut by 4 bases, the J end by 5 bases, with 9 bases between. Germline CDR1 is ENHRY and CDR2 is SYGVKD. The CDR3 contains 13 residues.

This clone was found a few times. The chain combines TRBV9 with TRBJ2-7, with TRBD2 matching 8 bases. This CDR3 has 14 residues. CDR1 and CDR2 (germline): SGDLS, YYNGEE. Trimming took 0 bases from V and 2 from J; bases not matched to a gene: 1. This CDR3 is CASSVGLAPYEQYF. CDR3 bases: TGTGCCAGCAGCGTAGGACTAGCGCCCTACGAGCAGTACTTC.

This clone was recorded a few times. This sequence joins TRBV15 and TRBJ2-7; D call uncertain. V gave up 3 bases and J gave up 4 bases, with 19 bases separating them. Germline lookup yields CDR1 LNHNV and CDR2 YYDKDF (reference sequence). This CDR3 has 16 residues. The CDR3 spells CATSSSLALGAYEQYF. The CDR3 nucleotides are TGTGCCACCAGCAGCAGCCTGGCCCTCGGTGCGTACGAGCAGTACTTC.

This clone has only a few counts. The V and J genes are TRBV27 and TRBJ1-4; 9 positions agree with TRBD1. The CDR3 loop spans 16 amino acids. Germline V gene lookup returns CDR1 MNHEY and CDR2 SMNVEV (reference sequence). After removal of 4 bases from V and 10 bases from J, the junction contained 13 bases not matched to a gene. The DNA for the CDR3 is TGTGCCAGCAGTTCCAAATATGACAGGGGGGATGGAAAACTGTTTTTT. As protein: CASSSKYDRGDGKLFF. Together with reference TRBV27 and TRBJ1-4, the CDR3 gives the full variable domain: EAQVTQNPRYLITVTGKKLTVTCSQNMNHEYMSWYRQDPGLGLRQIYYSMNVEVTDKGDVPEGYKVSRKEKRNFPLILESPSPNQTSLYFCASSSKYDRGDGKLFFGSGTQLSVL.